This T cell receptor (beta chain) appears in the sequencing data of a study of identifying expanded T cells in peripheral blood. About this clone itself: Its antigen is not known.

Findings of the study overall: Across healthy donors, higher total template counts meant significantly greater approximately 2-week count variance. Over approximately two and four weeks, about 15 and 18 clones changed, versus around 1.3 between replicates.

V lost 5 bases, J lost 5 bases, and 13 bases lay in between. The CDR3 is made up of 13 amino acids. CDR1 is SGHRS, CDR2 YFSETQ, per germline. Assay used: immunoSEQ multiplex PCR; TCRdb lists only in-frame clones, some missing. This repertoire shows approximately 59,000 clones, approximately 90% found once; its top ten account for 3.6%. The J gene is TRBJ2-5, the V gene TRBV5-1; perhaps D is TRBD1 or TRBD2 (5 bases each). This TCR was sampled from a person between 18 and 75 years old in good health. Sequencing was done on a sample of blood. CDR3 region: CASRPGTEETQYF. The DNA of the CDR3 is TGCGCCAGCAGGCCTGGGACGGAGGAGACCCAGTACTTC.